What follows are 16 T cell receptor beta chains derived from one specimen sequenced in a study of neurological immune-mediated disorders. TCRdb re-called the 5' RACE reads through MiXCR, storing one row per CDR3 protein. Of fewer than 80,000 distinct CDR3 sequences detected, 4% to 5.5% appear once; the ten largest clones hold about 3.2%. Source material: PBMCs. Every receptor here comes from a woman between 45 and 60 years old with multiple sclerosis.

This clonotype showed up many times. The genes are TRBV12-3 or TRBV12-4 and TRBJ1-6, with D possibly being TRBD1 (5 bases). The CDR3 is 13 residues long. V gave up 6 bases and J gave up 7 bases, with 10 bases separating them. CDR3: CASRPDSNSPLHF. The CDR3 region has the DNA TGTGCCAGCAGACCAGACAGCAATTCACCCCTCCACTTT.

This clonotype showed up many times. This chain joins TRBV19 and TRBJ2-3; a weak D match, TRBD2 (5 bases). V dropped 1 base and J dropped 4 bases, with 12 bases sitting between them. Looked up from germline, CDR1 is LNHDA and CDR2 is SQIVND (reference sequence). CDR3 length equals 15 residues. CDR3 coding DNA: TGTGCCAGTAGTATAGGACGGGGTCGGGCAGATACGCAGTATTTT. Amino acid sequence: CASSIGRGRADTQYF.

This clonotype was observed many times. J is TRBJ2-2 and V is TRBV20-1; maybe TRBD1 (5 bases). There are 12 residues in the CDR3. CDR1 and CDR2 from the germline V gene are DFQATT and SNEGSKA (reference sequence). V lost 6 bases and J 6 bases, leaving 11 bases between the germline ends. In DNA, the CDR3 is TGCAGTGCCCTGGGGCCCGCCGGGGAGCTGTTTTTT. Protein product: CSALGPAGELFF.

This clonotype occurred many times. The genes are TRBV3-1 and TRBJ1-6; a weak D match, TRBD1 (6 bases). The V gene lost 5 bases and the J gene lost 7 bases, with 15 bases spanning the gap. CDR1 and CDR2 (germline): LGHDT, YNNKEL (reference sequence). The CDR3 runs 15 residues. This CDR3 is CASSRRGGINSPLHF. The CDR3 DNA is TGTGCCAGCAGCAGGAGAGGGGGAATCAATTCACCCCTCCACTTT.

This clonotype was detected ten times or more. This chain connects TRBV6-5 to TRBJ2-5; 10 nucleotides match TRBD1. J lost 6 bases, V lost 5 bases, and 3 bases had no gene match. CDR1 MNHEY and CDR2 SVGAGI come from the germline V gene. The CDR3 totals 13 residues. The CDR3 here is CASSRQGAKTQYF. In DNA, the CDR3 is TGTGCCAGCAGTCGACAGGGGGCGAAGACCCAGTACTTC.

As regards this clonotype: At one boundary the junction diverges from the germline segment, which might be a read error. V and J are TRBV7-8 and TRBJ1-6, with 7 bases that match TRBD1. CDR1 and CDR2 from the germline V gene are SGHVS and FQNEAQ. The CDR3 contains 14 residues. CDR3 amino acids: CASSPPSGQPPLNF. The CDR3 nucleotides are TGTGCCAGCAGCCCTCCATCGGGACAGCCACCCCTCAACTTT. The full variable domain, in which reference TRBV7-8 and TRBJ1-6 provide the parts outside the CDR3, is GAGVSQSPRYKVAKRGQDVALRCDPISGHVSLFWYQQALGQGPEFLTYFQNEAQLDKSGLPSDRFFAERPEGSVSTLKIQRTQQEDSAVYLCASSPPSGQPPLNFGNGTRLTVT.

This clonotype was seen ten or more times. J is TRBJ1-1 and V is TRBV18; D possibly corresponds to TRBD1 (6 bases). Trimming pared 2 bases from V and 1 base from J, leaving 11 bases between. The CDR3 runs to 15 residues. CDR1 KGHSH and CDR2 LQKENI come from the germline V gene. CDR3 loop: CASSPSRTENTEAFF. The CDR3 region has the DNA TGTGCCAGCTCACCATCAAGGACAGAGAACACTGAAGCTTTCTTT. Variable domain in full (rest from reference TRBV18 and TRBJ1-1): NAGVMQNPRHLVRRRGQEARLRCSPMKGHSHVYWYRQLPEEGLKFMVYLQKENIIDESGMPKERFSAEFPKEGPSILRIQQVVRGDSAAYFCASSPSRTENTEAFFGQGTRLTVV.

This clonotype came up many times. Compared with germline, one end of the junction differs, possibly owing to a read error. The rearrangement uses TRBV11-1 and TRBJ1-6; 7 nucleotides line up with TRBD1. Germline-derived CDR1 and CDR2 are SGHAT and FQDESV (reference sequence). This CDR3 contains 16 residues. CDR3 residues: CASSPGQSSYNSPLNF. The CDR3 DNA is TGTGCCAGCAGCCCGGGACAGAGCTCCTATAATTCACCCCTCAACTTT.

The chain couples TRBV9 to TRBJ2-7; D is uncertain. Trimming left V 0 bases short and J 4 bases short, with 8 bases between. This CDR3 has 13 amino acids. Germline loops: CDR1 SGDLS, CDR2 YYNGEE. CDR3 region: CASSVGTVYEQYF. The CDR3 DNA follows: TGTGCCAGCAGCGTAGGGACGGTTTACGAGCAGTACTTC.

V is TRBV2 and J is TRBJ2-3; TRBD1 matches 8 bases. The CDR3 is 12 residues long. Per the germline V gene, CDR1 is SNHLY and CDR2 is FYNNEI. Unmatched junction bases numbered 10, after V lost 6 bases and J lost 14 bases. In DNA, the CDR3 is TGTGCCAGCAGGAGAACAGCAGGGGGCCCGTATTTT. Amino acids: CASRRTAGGPYF. Drawing the rest from reference TRBV2 and TRBJ2-3, the complete variable domain is EPEVTQTPSHQVTQMGQEVILRCVPISNHLYFYWYRQILGQKVEFLVSFYNNEISEKSEIFDDQFSVERPDGSNFTLKIRSTKLEDSAMYFCASRRTAGGPYFGPGTRLTVL.

In its sample, this clonotype was seen many times. The chain employs TRBV20-1 and TRBJ2-5; perhaps TRBD1 as D (6 bases). The germline V gene encodes CDR1 DFQATT and CDR2 SNEGSKA (reference sequence). With 4 bases removed from V and 1 base from J, the gap between germline ends came to 10 bases. CDR3 length: 13 amino acids. CDR3 bases: TGCAGTGCTACGAGGACAGTCCAAGAGACCCAGTACTTC. It is translated as CSATRTVQETQYF.

There are many counts of this clonotype. The chain links TRBV20-1 to TRBJ2-3; 9 bases agree with TRBD2. Germline lookup yields CDR1 DFQATT and CDR2 SNEGSKA (reference sequence). The trim removed 3 bases at V and 4 bases at J, leaving 5 bases unmatched. The CDR3 loop spans 14 amino acids. The CDR3 coding sequence is TGCAGTGCTAGCCGCGGGGGGGCCGCAGATACGCAGTATTTT. It translates to CSASRGGAADTQYF.

This clonotype occurred many times. The chain joins TRBV7-2 to TRBJ1-5; D is possibly TRBD1 (6 bases). The CDR3 extends over 16 amino acids. Looked up from germline, CDR1 is SGHTA and CDR2 is FQGNSA. With 0 bases removed from V and 2 bases from J, the gap between germline ends came to 11 bases. CDR3 protein: CASSLAGAPGNQPQHF. CDR3 DNA: TGTGCCAGCAGCTTAGCGGGGGCACCGGGCAATCAGCCCCAGCATTTT.

This clonotype came up many times. The gene calls are TRBV20-1 and TRBJ2-1, with 12 bases fitting TRBD2. After removal of 1 base from V and 4 bases from J, the junction contained 2 bases not matched to a gene. The CDR3 length is 15 residues. Germline-derived CDR1 and CDR2 are DFQATT and SNEGSKA (reference sequence). CDR3 region: CSARALAGGYNEQFF. CDR3 nucleotide sequence: TGCAGTGCTAGAGCTCTAGCGGGGGGGTACAATGAGCAGTTCTTC.

V and J are TRBV7-6 and TRBJ2-3; the D is unclear. V was trimmed by 2 bases and J by 4 bases, leaving 4 bases between them. CDR1 is SGHVS, CDR2 FNYEAQ, per germline. The CDR3 has 12 residues. The CDR3 bases are TGTGCCAGCAGCTTAAATTCAGATACGCAGTATTTT. It translates to CASSLNSDTQYF. The whole variable domain, remainder taken from reference TRBV7-6 and TRBJ2-3, is GAGVSQSPRYKVTKRGQDVALRCDPISGHVSLYWYRQALGQGPEFLTYFNYEAQQDKSGLPNDRFSAERPEGSISTLTIQRTEQRDSAMYRCASSLNSDTQYFGPGTRLTVL.

This clonotype was seen at least ten times. The chain uses TRBV6-5 and TRBJ1-1; 10 positions agree with TRBD1. With 5 bases clipped from V and 4 bases from J, the junction kept 7 bases outside the gene matches. Germline loops: CDR1 MNHEY, CDR2 SVGAGI. The CDR3 sequence is 15 residues long. The CDR3 is CASSTTGTGVTEAFF. CDR3 in DNA: TGTGCCAGCAGTACAACCGGGACAGGGGTCACTGAAGCTTTCTTT.